This TCR beta chain was identified during a study of cytomegalovirus exposure and HLA in healthy donors. Study-level points and caveats: The listing of 150 to 200 TCR beta chains classed them as cytomegalovirus-associated.

By its share, this clone is medium-sized (0.01 to 0.1%). Its antigen is as yet unknown. Looked up from germline, CDR1 is LNHDA and CDR2 is SQIVND (reference sequence). V shed 3 bases, J shed 0 bases, and the junction held 3 bases outside the gene matches. The CDR3 is 16 residues long. PCR employed 60 Vbeta and 13 Jbeta primers. The method was immunoSEQ multiplex PCR; TCRdb's version includes in-frame clones alone and lacks a portion of them. The sample consists of 110,000 to 150,000 clones, 60% to 80% of them appearing once. The sequence was collected from a woman aged 25-40 years in good health and CMV-seronegative. The sequenced sample consisted of PBMCs. The chain couples TRBV19 to TRBJ2-1; 9 nucleotides agree with TRBD2. The DNA of the CDR3 is TGTGCCAGTAGTATTCGTAGCGGGAGCTCCTACAATGAGCAGTTCTTC. Translation: CASSIRSGSSYNEQFF. Looking up the rest from reference TRBV19 and TRBJ2-1 gives the full variable domain: DGGITQSPKYLFRKEGQNVTLSCEQNLNHDAMYWYRQDPGQGLRLIYYSQIVNDFQKGDIAEGYSVSREKKESFPLTVTSAQKNPTAFYLCASSIRSGSSYNEQFFGPGTRLTVL.